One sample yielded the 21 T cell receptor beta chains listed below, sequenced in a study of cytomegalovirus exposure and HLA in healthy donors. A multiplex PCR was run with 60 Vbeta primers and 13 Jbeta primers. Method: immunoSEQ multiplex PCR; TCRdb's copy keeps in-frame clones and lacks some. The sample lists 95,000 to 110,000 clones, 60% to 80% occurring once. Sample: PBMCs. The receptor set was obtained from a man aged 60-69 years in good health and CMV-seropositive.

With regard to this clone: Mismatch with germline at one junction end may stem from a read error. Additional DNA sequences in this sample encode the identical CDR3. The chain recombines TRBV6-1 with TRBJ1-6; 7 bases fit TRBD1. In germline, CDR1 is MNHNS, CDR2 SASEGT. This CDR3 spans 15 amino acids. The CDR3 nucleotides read TGTGCCAGCAGTGAAATGGAACAGGGGAATTCGCCCCTCCACTTT. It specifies CASSEMEQGNSPLHF.

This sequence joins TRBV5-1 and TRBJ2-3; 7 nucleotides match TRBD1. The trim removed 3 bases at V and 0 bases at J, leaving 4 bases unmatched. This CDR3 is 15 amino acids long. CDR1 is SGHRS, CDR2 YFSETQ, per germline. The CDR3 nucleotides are TGCGCCAGCAGCTACAGACAGGGAAGCACAGATACGCAGTATTTT. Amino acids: CASSYRQGSTDTQYF.

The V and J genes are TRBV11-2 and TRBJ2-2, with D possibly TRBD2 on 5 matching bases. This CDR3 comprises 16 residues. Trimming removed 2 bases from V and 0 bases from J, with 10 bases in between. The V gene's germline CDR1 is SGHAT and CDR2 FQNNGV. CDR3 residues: CASSLSGFANTGELFF. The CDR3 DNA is TGTGCCAGCAGCTTATCGGGATTCGCGAACACCGGGGAGCTGTTTTTT.

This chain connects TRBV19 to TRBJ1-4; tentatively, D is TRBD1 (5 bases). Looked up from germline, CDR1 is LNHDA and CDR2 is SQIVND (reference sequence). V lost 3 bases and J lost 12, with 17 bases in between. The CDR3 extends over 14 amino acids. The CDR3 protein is CASSMMGLASELFF. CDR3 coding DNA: TGTGCCAGTAGTATGATGGGACTGGCCTCGGAACTGTTTTTT.

This CDR3 is CASSPGLAGGLNEQFF. The CDR3 DNA follows: TGTGCCAGCAGTCCCGGACTAGCGGGGGGGCTGAATGAGCAGTTCTTC. The chain links TRBV2 to TRBJ2-1; 15 bases agree with TRBD2. The CDR3 runs 16 residues. Trimming removed 5 bases from V and 7 bases from J; junction bases left unmatched: 6. The germline CDR1 and CDR2 sequences are SNHLY and FYNNEI.

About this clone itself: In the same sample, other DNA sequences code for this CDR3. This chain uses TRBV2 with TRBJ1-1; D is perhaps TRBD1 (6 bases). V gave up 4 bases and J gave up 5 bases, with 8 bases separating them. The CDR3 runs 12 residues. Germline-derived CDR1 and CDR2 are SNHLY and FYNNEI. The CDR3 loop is CASSVGGTEAFF. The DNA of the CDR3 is TGTGCCAGCAGTGTAGGGGGTACTGAAGCTTTCTTT.

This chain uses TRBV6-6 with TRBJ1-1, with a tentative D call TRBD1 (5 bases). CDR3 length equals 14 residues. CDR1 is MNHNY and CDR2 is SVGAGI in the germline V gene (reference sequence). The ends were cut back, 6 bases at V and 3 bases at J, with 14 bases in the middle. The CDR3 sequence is CASRGGQWDTEAFF. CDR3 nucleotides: TGTGCCAGCAGGGGGGGTCAATGGGACACTGAAGCTTTCTTT.

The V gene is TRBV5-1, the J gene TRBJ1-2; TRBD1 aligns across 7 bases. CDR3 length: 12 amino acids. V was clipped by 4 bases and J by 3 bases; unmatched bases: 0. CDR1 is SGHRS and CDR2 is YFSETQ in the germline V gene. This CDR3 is CASSTGDYGYTF. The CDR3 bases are TGCGCCAGCAGCACAGGGGACTATGGCTACACCTTC.

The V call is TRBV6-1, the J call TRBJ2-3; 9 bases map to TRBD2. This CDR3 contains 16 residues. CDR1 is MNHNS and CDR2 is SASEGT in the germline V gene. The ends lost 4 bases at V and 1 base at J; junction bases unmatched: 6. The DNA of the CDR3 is TGTGCCAGCAGTGTGTCTAGCGGGGCCCGCACAGATACGCAGTATTTT. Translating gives CASSVSSGARTDTQYF.

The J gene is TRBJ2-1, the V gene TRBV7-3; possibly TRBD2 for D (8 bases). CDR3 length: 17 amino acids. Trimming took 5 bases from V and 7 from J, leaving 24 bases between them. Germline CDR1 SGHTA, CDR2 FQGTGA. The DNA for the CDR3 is TGTGCCAGCAGCCAGGGGGGCCCGGGACTAGAGGCAAATGAGCAGTTCTTC. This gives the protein CASSQGGPGLEANEQFF.

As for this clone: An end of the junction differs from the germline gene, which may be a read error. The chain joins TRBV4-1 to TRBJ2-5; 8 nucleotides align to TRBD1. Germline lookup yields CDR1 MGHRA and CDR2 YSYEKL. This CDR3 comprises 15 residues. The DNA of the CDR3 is TGTGCCAGCAGCCAGAAGACAGGGGAAGGAGAGACCCAGTACTTC. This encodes CASSQKTGEGETQYF.

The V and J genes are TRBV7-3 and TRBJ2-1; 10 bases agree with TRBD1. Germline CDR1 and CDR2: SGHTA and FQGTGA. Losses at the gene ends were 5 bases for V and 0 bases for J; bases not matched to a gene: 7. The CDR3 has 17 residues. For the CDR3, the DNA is TGTGCCAGCAGCCAGGGACAGGGGTTGGGCTCCTACAATGAGCAGTTCTTC. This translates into CASSQGQGLGSYNEQFF.

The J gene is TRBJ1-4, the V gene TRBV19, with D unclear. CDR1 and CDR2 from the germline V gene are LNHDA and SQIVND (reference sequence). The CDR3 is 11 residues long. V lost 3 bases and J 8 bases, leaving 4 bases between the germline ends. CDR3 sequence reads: CASSIREKLFF. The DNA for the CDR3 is TGTGCCAGTAGTATTCGGGAAAAACTGTTTTTT.

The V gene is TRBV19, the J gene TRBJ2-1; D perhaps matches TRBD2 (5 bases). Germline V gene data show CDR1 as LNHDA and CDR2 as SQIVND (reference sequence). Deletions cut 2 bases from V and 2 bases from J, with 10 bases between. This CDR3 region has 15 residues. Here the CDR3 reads CASSIISDAYNEQFF. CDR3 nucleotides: TGTGCCAGTAGTATAATTAGCGATGCCTACAATGAGCAGTTCTTC.

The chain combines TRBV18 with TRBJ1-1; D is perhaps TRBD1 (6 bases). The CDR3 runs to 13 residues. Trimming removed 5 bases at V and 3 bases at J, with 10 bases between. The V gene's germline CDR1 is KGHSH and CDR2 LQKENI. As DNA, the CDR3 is TGTGCCAGCTCAACAGGGCGGGACACTGAAGCTTTCTTT. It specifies CASSTGRDTEAFF.

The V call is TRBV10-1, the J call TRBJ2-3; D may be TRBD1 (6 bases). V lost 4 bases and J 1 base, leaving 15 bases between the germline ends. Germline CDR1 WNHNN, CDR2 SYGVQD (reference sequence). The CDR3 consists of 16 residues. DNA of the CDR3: TGCGCCAGCAGTGGATGGGACAACGGAGGCACAGATACGCAGTATTTT. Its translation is CASSGWDNGGTDTQYF.

The CDR3 protein is CASSLASGGFKETQYF. The CDR3 DNA reads TGCGCCAGCAGCTTAGCTAGCGGGGGGTTTAAAGAGACCCAGTACTTC. The chain has TRBV5-1 and TRBJ2-5; 11 nucleotides match TRBD2. This CDR3 spans 16 amino acids. Germline CDR1 is SGHRS and CDR2 is YFSETQ. After removal of 2 bases from V and 3 bases from J, the junction contained 6 bases not matched to a gene.

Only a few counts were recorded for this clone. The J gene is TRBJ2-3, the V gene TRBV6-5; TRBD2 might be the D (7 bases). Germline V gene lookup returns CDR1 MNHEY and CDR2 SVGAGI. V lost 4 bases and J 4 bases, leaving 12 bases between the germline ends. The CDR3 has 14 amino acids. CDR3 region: CASSLGGGADTQYF. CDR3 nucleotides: TGTGCCAGCAGTTTAGGAGGGGGGGCAGATACGCAGTATTTT.

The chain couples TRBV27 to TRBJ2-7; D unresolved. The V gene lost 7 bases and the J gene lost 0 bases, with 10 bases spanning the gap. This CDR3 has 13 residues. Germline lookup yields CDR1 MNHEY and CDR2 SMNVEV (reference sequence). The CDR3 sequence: CASTSPLSYEQYF. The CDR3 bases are TGTGCCAGCACCTCCCCCCTCTCCTACGAGCAGTACTTC.

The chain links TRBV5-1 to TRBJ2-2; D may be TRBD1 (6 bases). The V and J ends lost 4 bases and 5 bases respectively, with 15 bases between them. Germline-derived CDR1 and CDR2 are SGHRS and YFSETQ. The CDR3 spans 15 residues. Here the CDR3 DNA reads TGCGCCAGCAGCCGGGACACAGGGAGAACCGGGGAGCTGTTTTTT. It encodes CASSRDTGRTGELFF.

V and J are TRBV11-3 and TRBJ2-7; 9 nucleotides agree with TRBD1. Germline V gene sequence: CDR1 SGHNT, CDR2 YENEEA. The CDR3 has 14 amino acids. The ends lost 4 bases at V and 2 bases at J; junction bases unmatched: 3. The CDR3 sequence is CASSWGQGAYEQYF. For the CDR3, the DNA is TGTGCCAGCAGCTGGGGACAGGGCGCCTACGAGCAGTACTTC. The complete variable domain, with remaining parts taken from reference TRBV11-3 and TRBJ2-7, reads EAGVVQSPRYKIIEKKQPVAFWCNPISGHNTLYWYLQNLGQGPELLIRYENEEAVDDSQLPKDRFSAERLKGVDSTLKIQPAELGDSAVYLCASSWGQGAYEQYFGPGTRLTVT.